Listed here are 8 T cell receptor beta chains from one sample, sequenced in a study of shared clonotypes between healthy human individuals. TCRdb's table, derived via immunoSEQ multiplex PCR, lists solely in-frame clones and lacks some. The sample includes some 650,000 clones, less than 98% of them seen just once. Sequenced: naive CD4+ T cells sorted from blood. The subset was: CD45RA+ positively selected. The receptors here all came from a woman in her 30s in good health.

The CDR3 coding sequence is TGTGCCAGCAGTCAGGGATCGTATTCTGGCTACACCTTC. Translated, it gives CASSQGSYSGYTF. The chain recombines TRBV27 with TRBJ1-2; a possible D gene is TRBD1 (5 bases). Trimming removed 5 bases from V and 7 bases from J, with 14 bases in between. This CDR3 comprises 13 residues. Germline lookup yields CDR1 MNHEY and CDR2 SMNVEV (reference sequence).

The V call is TRBV7-9, the J call TRBJ2-1, with 8 bases identical to TRBD2. V gave up 4 bases and J gave up 10 bases; unmatched junction bases: 18. Per germline, CDR1 SEHNR and CDR2 FQNEAQ (reference sequence). This CDR3 is 17 amino acids long. DNA of the CDR3: TGTGCCAGCAGCTCTGAATGGGGAGCGGGGGCCTCCAGCGAGCAGTTCTTC. As protein: CASSSEWGAGASSEQFF.

The chain joins TRBV27 to TRBJ1-5, with D uncertain. In germline, CDR1 is MNHEY, CDR2 SMNVEV (reference sequence). V was trimmed by 5 bases and J by 9 bases, leaving 11 bases between them. The CDR3 contains 12 residues. DNA of the CDR3: TGTGCCAGCAGTCCCCGGGCGGGGCCCCAGCATTTT. It is translated as CASSPRAGPQHF.

V is TRBV18 and J is TRBJ1-2; D is ambiguous. V lost 3 bases to trimming and J lost 2 bases, with 7 bases between them. The CDR3 loop spans 13 amino acids. Germline V gene lookup returns CDR1 KGHSH and CDR2 LQKENI. The CDR3 nucleotides read TGTGCCAGCTCACCCGACAAGAACTATGGCTACACCTTC. Amino acids: CASSPDKNYGYTF.

The chain recombines TRBV4-2 with TRBJ1-1, with D possibly being TRBD1 (5 bases). V lost 1 base, J lost 1 base, and 13 bases lay in between. CDR3 length equals 16 residues. Germline CDR1 reads LGHNA; CDR2 reads YNFKEQ. The CDR3 sequence: CASSQGRGGTNTEAFF. The DNA of the CDR3 is TGTGCCAGCAGCCAAGGTCGCGGGGGAACGAACACTGAAGCTTTCTTT.

This chain joins TRBV30 and TRBJ2-3; a weak D match, TRBD2 (6 bases). The CDR3 spans 15 residues. Between the trimmed V and J ends, which lost 0 bases and 5 bases, there was a span of 15 bases. Germline CDR1 reads GTSNPN; CDR2 reads SVGIG (reference sequence). The CDR3 here is CAWSVRGLRGDTQYF. The CDR3 region has the DNA TGTGCCTGGAGTGTACGAGGACTACGAGGAGATACGCAGTATTTT.

V usage is TRBV19 and J usage is TRBJ1-5, with TRBD1 identical over 8 bases. Germline loops: CDR1 LNHDA, CDR2 SQIVND (reference sequence). This CDR3 spans 14 amino acids. V was clipped by 6 bases and J by 7 bases; unmatched bases: 8. This CDR3 reads CASSPGGAGQPQHF. The CDR3 DNA reads as TGTGCCAGTAGCCCAGGGGGCGCGGGACAGCCCCAGCATTTT.

The chain recombines TRBV9 with TRBJ1-1; D call uncertain. Between the trimmed V and J ends, which lost 3 bases and 8 bases, there was a span of 14 bases. CDR3 length: 13 amino acids. Per germline, CDR1 SGDLS and CDR2 YYNGEE. This chain's CDR3 is CASSAVGSLEAFF. CDR3 DNA: TGTGCCAGCAGCGCCGTAGGGTCTCTGGAAGCTTTCTTT.